The 16 T cell receptor beta chains in this list originate from one sample, sequenced in a study of lymphopenia after photon versus proton radiotherapy. Some clones are missing from TCRdb's copy, which holds only in-frame ones; the method was immunoSEQ multiplex PCR. The sample lists 20,000 to 25,000 clones; 92% were seen once. The sequences come from peripheral blood, collected from a patient treated with proton-based radiotherapy. These receptors were obtained from a woman aged 70-85 years with pancreatic cancer. Some clones in this sample may be carry-over from other donors' samples.

The chain employs TRBV7-2 and TRBJ2-7, with 11 bases that match TRBD1. Germline trimming cut 3 bases from V and 5 bases from J; bases unmatched to any gene: 9. Germline V lookup: CDR1 SGHTA, CDR2 FQGNSA. The CDR3 has 16 residues. CDR3 in amino acids: CASSLAGTGGVHEQYF. The CDR3 region has the DNA TGTGCCAGCAGCTTGGCGGGGACAGGGGGTGTACACGAGCAGTACTTC.

This clone was detected once. Other DNA sequences in the sample encode the same CDR3. The gene calls are TRBV19 and TRBJ1-2; possibly TRBD1 for D (6 bases). Trimming left V 5 bases short and J 2 bases short, with 18 bases between. The CDR3 runs to 16 residues. Per the germline V gene, CDR1 is LNHDA and CDR2 is SQIVND (reference sequence). For the CDR3, the DNA is TGTGCCAGTAGTCAATTAGGACAGATTCTCAACTATGGCTACACCTTC. It encodes CASSQLGQILNYGYTF. Drawing the rest from reference TRBV19 and TRBJ1-2, the complete variable domain is DGGITQSPKYLFRKEGQNVTLSCEQNLNHDAMYWYRQDPGQGLRLIYYSQIVNDFQKGDIAEGYSVSREKKESFPLTVTSAQKNPTAFYLCASSQLGQILNYGYTFGSGTRLTVV.

The V gene is TRBV27, the J gene TRBJ2-6; D is undetermined. The CDR3 runs to 16 residues. Trimming stripped 5 bases from V and 0 bases from J, with 11 bases between. CDR1 and CDR2 (germline): MNHEY, SMNVEV (reference sequence). CDR3: CASSPRAASGANVLTF. The CDR3 bases are TGTGCCAGCAGTCCCCGGGCGGCCTCTGGGGCCAACGTCCTGACTTTC.

The chain recombines TRBV30 with TRBJ1-4; D gene ambiguous. This CDR3 is built from 13 residues. With 8 bases removed from V and 7 bases from J, the gap between germline ends came to 17 bases. Per the germline V gene, CDR1 is GTSNPN and CDR2 is SVGIG (reference sequence). The DNA for the CDR3 is TGTGCCACTCGCGGCCAACCCGGTGAAAAACTGTTTTTT. It yields the protein CATRGQPGEKLFF. Looking up the rest from reference TRBV30 and TRBJ1-4 gives the full variable domain: SQTIHQWPATLVQPVGSPLSLECTVEGTSNPNLYWYRQAAGRGLQLLFYSVGIGQISSEVPQNLSASRPQDRQFILSSKKLLLSDSGFYLCATRGQPGEKLFFGSGTQLSVL.

This clone was detected once. The V gene is TRBV4-1, the J gene TRBJ1-4; D is perhaps TRBD1 (5 bases). Trimming shortened V by 10 bases and J by 8 bases, and 17 bases separated the two germline ends. Looked up from germline, CDR1 is MGHRA and CDR2 is YSYEKL. The CDR3 contains 13 residues. CDR3 region: CATRTGVGEKLFF. The CDR3 DNA is TGCGCCACCCGGACGGGGGTAGGGGAAAAACTGTTTTTT.

The V and J genes are TRBV25-1 and TRBJ2-7, with 14 bases aligning to TRBD2. The CDR3 consists of 15 residues. V dropped 4 bases and J dropped 7; count of bases not matched to a gene: 6. Per germline, CDR1 MGHDK and CDR2 SYGVNS. CDR3 coding DNA: TGTGCCAGCAGTGTCCCGGGACTAGCGGGAGAGGAGCAGTACTTC. Residues: CASSVPGLAGEEQYF.

This clone was observed a handful of times. The chain uses TRBV12-2 and TRBJ1-5. TRBV12-2 is described as a pseudogene. The CDR3 is 17 amino acids. DNA for the CDR3: TGTGCAAGTCGCTTAGAAAGAGACAGGAGGGGGGATCAGCCCCAGCATTTT. Translated, it gives CASRLERDRRGDQPQHF.

J is TRBJ2-4 and V is TRBV30; D gene unclear. CDR3 length equals 12 residues. V gave up 0 bases and J gave up 6 bases, with 6 bases separating them. CDR1 and CDR2 from the germline V gene are GTSNPN and SVGIG (reference sequence). DNA for the CDR3: TGTGCCTGGAGTGTAAACGGAAACATTCAGTACTTC. This encodes CAWSVNGNIQYF.

In this sample, this clone turned up a few times. The chain is built from TRBV2 and TRBJ1-1; 8 bases map to TRBD1. CDR1 and CDR2 from the germline V gene are SNHLY and FYNNEI. Trimming removed 8 bases from V and 1 base from J; junction bases left unmatched: 6. The CDR3 runs to 14 residues. The CDR3 DNA sequence: TGTGCCAGCGGACAGGGCGGTGGGAACACTGAAGCTTTCTTT. Residues: CASGQGGGNTEAFF.

This chain links TRBV30 with TRBJ2-5, with D hard to call. Per the germline V gene, CDR1 is GTSNPN and CDR2 is SVGIG (reference sequence). V shed 1 base and J shed 5 bases, with 11 bases lying between them. The CDR3 length is 13 residues. In DNA, the CDR3 is TGTGCCTGGAGTGGACTTTCCAGGGAGACCCAGTACTTC. Protein product: CAWSGLSRETQYF.

This clone was recorded only once. The chain combines TRBV5-1 with TRBJ2-2, with 14 bases lining up with TRBD2. Per the germline V gene, CDR1 is SGHRS and CDR2 is YFSETQ. The J segment lost 6 bases and the V segment lost 4 bases, leaving 2 bases of the junction unmatched. The CDR3 sequence is 15 residues long. The CDR3 bases are TGCGCCAGCAGCCCGGGACTAGCGGGAGCCGGGGAGCTGTTTTTT. It translates to CASSPGLAGAGELFF.

The genes are TRBV5-1 and TRBJ1-1; D may be TRBD1 (5 bases). The CDR3 is 13 amino acids. Looked up from germline, CDR1 is SGHRS and CDR2 is YFSETQ. V was pared by 4 bases and J by 4 bases, with 11 bases between. The CDR3 loop reads CASSPGGGTEAFF. The DNA for the CDR3 is TGCGCCAGCAGCCCTGGGGGGGGCACTGAAGCTTTCTTT.

The chain recombines TRBV7-9 with TRBJ1-4, with D unclear. V lost 0 bases, J lost 8 bases, and 10 bases lay in between. This CDR3 region has 14 residues. CDR1 and CDR2 from the germline V gene are SEHNR and FQNEAQ (reference sequence). The CDR3 coding sequence is TGTGCCAGCAGCTTAGCGTTCACGGGAGAAAAACTGTTTTTT. It specifies CASSLAFTGEKLFF. Complete variable domain (other parts from reference TRBV7-9 and TRBJ1-4): DTGVSQNPRHKITKRGQNVTFRCDPISEHNRLYWYRQTLGQGPEFLTYFQNEAQLEKSRLLSDRFSAERPKGSFSTLEIQRTEQGDSAMYLCASSLAFTGEKLFFGSGTQLSVL.

This chain connects TRBV27 to TRBJ2-3, with D uncertain. This CDR3 has 13 amino acids. Trimming shortened V by 1 base and J by 1 base, and 3 bases separated the two germline ends. CDR1 and CDR2 (germline): MNHEY, SMNVEV (reference sequence). CDR3 in DNA: TGTGCCAGCAGTTTATATCGCACAGATACGCAGTATTTT. Encoded protein: CASSLYRTDTQYF.

This chain joins TRBV6-4 and TRBJ2-1, with 11 bases that match TRBD2. Per germline, CDR1 MRHNA and CDR2 SNTAGT. V lost 2 bases, J lost 7 bases, and 4 bases stayed unmatched. The CDR3 contains 15 residues. CDR3 coding DNA: TGTGCCAGCAGTGACAAACTAGCGGGAGCTAATGAGCAGTTCTTC. Residues: CASSDKLAGANEQFF.

In DNA, the CDR3 is TGCGCCAGCAGCTTGGCAGGGACGGGAGGGCAGGGGGAGCAGTTCTTC. Translation: CASSLAGTGGQGEQFF. V usage is TRBV5-1 and J usage is TRBJ2-1; 8 bases agree with TRBD2. Germline-derived CDR1 and CDR2 are SGHRS and YFSETQ. J was trimmed by 10 bases and V by 0 bases; bases with no gene match: 12. The CDR3 length is 16 residues.